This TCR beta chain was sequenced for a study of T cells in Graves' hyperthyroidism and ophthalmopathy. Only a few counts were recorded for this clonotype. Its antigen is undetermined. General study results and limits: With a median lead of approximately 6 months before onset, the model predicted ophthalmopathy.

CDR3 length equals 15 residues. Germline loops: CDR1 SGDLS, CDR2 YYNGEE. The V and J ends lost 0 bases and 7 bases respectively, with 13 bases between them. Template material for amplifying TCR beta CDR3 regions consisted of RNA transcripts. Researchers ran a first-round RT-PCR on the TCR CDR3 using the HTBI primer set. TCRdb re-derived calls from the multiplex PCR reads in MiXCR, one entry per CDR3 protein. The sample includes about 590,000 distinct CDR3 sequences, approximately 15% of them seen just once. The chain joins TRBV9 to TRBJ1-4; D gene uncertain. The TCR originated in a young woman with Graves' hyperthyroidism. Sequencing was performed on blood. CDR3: CASSVGPLAAEKLFF. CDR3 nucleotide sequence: TGTGCCAGCAGCGTAGGTCCCCTTGCGGCTGAAAAACTGTTTTTT.